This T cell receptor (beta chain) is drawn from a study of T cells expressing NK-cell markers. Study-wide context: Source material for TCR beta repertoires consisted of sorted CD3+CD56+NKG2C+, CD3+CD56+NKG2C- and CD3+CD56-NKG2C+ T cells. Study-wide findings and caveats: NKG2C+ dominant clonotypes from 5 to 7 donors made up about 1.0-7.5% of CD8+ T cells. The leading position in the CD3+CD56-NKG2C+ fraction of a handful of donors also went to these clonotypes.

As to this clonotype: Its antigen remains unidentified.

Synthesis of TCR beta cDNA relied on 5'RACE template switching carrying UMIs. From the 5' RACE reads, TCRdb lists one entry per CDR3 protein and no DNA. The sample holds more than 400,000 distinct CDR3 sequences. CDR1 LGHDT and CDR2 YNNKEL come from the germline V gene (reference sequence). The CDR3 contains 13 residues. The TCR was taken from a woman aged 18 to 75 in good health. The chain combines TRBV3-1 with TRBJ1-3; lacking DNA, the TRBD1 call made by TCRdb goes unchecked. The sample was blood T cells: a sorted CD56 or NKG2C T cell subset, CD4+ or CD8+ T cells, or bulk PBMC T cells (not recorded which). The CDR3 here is CASRSGNGNTIYF. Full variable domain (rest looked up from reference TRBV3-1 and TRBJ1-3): DTAVSQTPKYLVTQMGNDKSIKCEQNLGHDTMYWYKQDSKKFLKIMFSYNNKELIINETVPNRFSPKSPDKAHLNLHINSLELGDSAVYFCASRSGNGNTIYFGEGSWLTVV.